This record concerns one TCR beta chain sequence. The antigen is undetermined. Time point reported: week 23, last vaccination. A single vaccine dose contained 300 ug of mutant IDH1 20-mer peptide, and topical imiquimod was used with it. The record originates from a study of a mutant IDH1 vaccine in newly diagnosed glioma. Only in-frame clones appear in the TCRdb table, and some are missing; sequencing was by immunoSEQ multiplex PCR. Here the sample spans around 26,000 clones, roughly 85% being singletons. The germline V gene encodes CDR1 SGHDT and CDR2 YYEEEE. This CDR3 spans 14 amino acids. V dropped 6 bases and J dropped 2; count of bases not matched to a gene: 8.

This sequence joins TRBV5-6 and TRBJ2-7; 7 bases align to TRBD2. Material: PBMCs, obtained from a glioma patient whose treatment included an IDH1 peptide vaccine. This TCR was recovered from a woman in her twenties or thirties with glioma. The CDR3 spells CASTPGGPAYEQYF. The CDR3 DNA follows: TGTGCCAGCACCCCGGGGGGTCCCGCCTACGAGCAGTACTTC.